Presented here are 3 T cell receptor beta chains from one specimen sequenced in a study of Graves' ophthalmopathy and Graves' hyperthyroidism. The sequenced template was RNA, covering the TCR beta CDR3 region. A first-round RT-PCR used HTBI primers, followed by a second-round multiplex PCR. TCRdb itself ran the multiplex PCR reads through MiXCR, one entry per CDR3 protein. The sample lists 1 million to 1.3 million distinct CDR3 sequences; about 35% were seen once. Sequencing was performed on peripheral blood or thyroid tissue (not recorded which). These receptors were obtained from an adult man with Graves' hyperthyroidism.

In the case of this clonotype: The junction does not match germline at one end; this may be a read error. The chain uses TRBV2 and TRBJ1-2; D ambiguous. CDR1 is SNHLY, CDR2 FYNNEI, per germline. The CDR3 has 14 amino acids. The CDR3 DNA sequence: TGTGCCGGCGTTAAAGGCCAAAACCTCGATGGCTACACTTTC. It is translated as CAGVKGQNLDGYTF.

Only a few counts were recorded for this clonotype. The chain recombines TRBV7-2 with TRBJ2-2; 14 bases agree with TRBD2. V lost 2 bases, J lost 7 bases, and 12 bases stayed unmatched. The CDR3 is 19 residues long. The germline gives CDR1 SGHTA, CDR2 FQGNSA. The CDR3 loop reads CASSLRAGTSGRRGGELFF. The CDR3 DNA reads as TGTGCCAGCAGCTTAAGGGCCGGGACTAGCGGGAGACGGGGCGGGGAGCTGTTTTTT.

This clonotype was detected ten times or more. The gene calls are TRBV20-1 and TRBJ2-7, with D tentatively TRBD1 (5 bases). Germline CDR1 reads DFQATT; CDR2 reads SNEGSKA (reference sequence). The CDR3 sequence is 13 residues long. The CDR3 sequence is CTLGAAISYEQYF. The DNA for the CDR3 is TGCACCCTAGGGGCGGCTATCTCCTACGAGCAGTACTTC.